A single sample gave rise to the 20 T cell receptor beta chains below, sequenced in a study of cytomegalovirus exposure and HLA in healthy donors. The PCR used 60 Vbeta and 13 Jbeta primers. Method: immunoSEQ multiplex PCR; TCRdb's copy keeps in-frame clones and lacks some. The sample records fewer than 80,000 clones, 70% to 85% being singletons. The sequencing sample was made of PBMCs. Every receptor here comes from a man aged 25-40 years in good health and CMV-seronegative.

The CDR3 DNA is TGTGCCTGGAGTGTCACCCTCGGGAGGGGCAATGAGCAGTTCTTC. The encoded protein is CAWSVTLGRGNEQFF. This chain connects TRBV30 to TRBJ2-1; 8 nucleotides align to TRBD2. Germline trimming cut 0 bases from V and 6 bases from J; bases unmatched to any gene: 7. This CDR3 spans 15 amino acids. Germline V CDR1 and CDR2: GTSNPN, SVGIG (reference sequence). Drawing the rest from reference TRBV30 and TRBJ2-1, the complete variable domain is SQTIHQWPATLVQPVGSPLSLECTVEGTSNPNLYWYRQAAGRGLQLLFYSVGIGQISSEVPQNLSASRPQDRQFILSSKKLLLSDSGFYLCAWSVTLGRGNEQFFGPGTRLTVL.

The V gene is TRBV10-1, the J gene TRBJ1-1; 7 nucleotides line up with TRBD1. With V trimmed by 6 bases and J by 1 base, 8 bases remained unmatched. Germline V CDR1 and CDR2: WNHNN, SYGVQD (reference sequence). The CDR3 spans 15 residues. DNA of the CDR3: TGCGCCAGCAGCGAAACGGACAGGCCGAACACTGAAGCTTTCTTT. Protein product: CASSETDRPNTEAFF.

The rearrangement joins TRBV9 to TRBJ1-6; no clear D. V dropped 5 bases and J dropped 8 bases, with 14 bases sitting between them. Germline V gene sequence: CDR1 SGDLS, CDR2 YYNGEE. The CDR3 totals 14 residues. Here the CDR3 DNA reads TGTGCCAGCAGGTCGGGAGCGGCGGATTCACCCCTCCACTTT. Translated, it gives CASRSGAADSPLHF.

This chain joins TRBV7-9 and TRBJ2-2, with a weak D call TRBD2 (5 bases). Trimming shortened V by 0 bases and J by 7 bases, and 9 bases separated the two germline ends. Germline CDR1 reads SEHNR; CDR2 reads FQNEAQ (reference sequence). The CDR3 runs 14 residues. CDR3 nucleotides: TGTGCCAGCAGCTTAGCCTTAGAGGGCGGGGAGCTGTTTTTT. This sequence encodes CASSLALEGGELFF.

V gene TRBV4-1 combines with J gene TRBJ1-2; 11 nucleotides agree with TRBD1. The germline gives CDR1 MGHRA, CDR2 YSYEKL. The V segment lost 3 bases and the J segment 4 bases; nucleotides outside the gene matches: 7. The CDR3 length is 16 residues. The CDR3: CASSQGGQGDFYGYTF. The DNA for the CDR3 is TGCGCCAGCAGCCAGGGGGGACAGGGGGACTTCTATGGCTACACCTTC.

The rearrangement links TRBV6-5 to TRBJ1-4; D ambiguous. V lost 0 bases to trimming and J lost 6 bases, with 11 bases between them. Germline lookup yields CDR1 MNHEY and CDR2 SVGAGI. This CDR3 has 15 residues. The CDR3 nucleotides read TGTGCCAGCAGTTACTCGGGAGGTTACTATGAAAAACTGTTTTTT. Its translation: CASSYSGGYYEKLFF.

The rearrangement links TRBV7-2 to TRBJ2-7; weak D call: TRBD2 (5 bases). Germline CDR1 reads SGHTA; CDR2 reads FQGNSA. CDR3 length: 14 amino acids. The ends were cut back, 5 bases at V and 3 bases at J, with 14 bases in the middle. CDR3 region: CASSTGSGSYEQYF. CDR3 nucleotides: TGTGCCAGCAGCACCGGGTCGGGAAGCTACGAGCAGTACTTC.

The chain uses TRBV4-3 and TRBJ2-2; D gene ambiguous. V lost 0 bases and J 1 base, leaving 9 bases between the germline ends. The CDR3 totals 16 residues. CDR1 is LGHNA and CDR2 is YSLEER in the germline V gene. The CDR3 DNA reads TGCGCCAGCAGCCAAGATCTCCCCCTGAACACCGGGGAGCTGTTTTTT. Protein: CASSQDLPLNTGELFF.

The chain is built from TRBV27 and TRBJ1-2; maybe TRBD1 (6 bases). This CDR3 is built from 15 residues. Deletions cut 5 bases from V and 4 bases from J, with 17 bases between. Germline CDR1 and CDR2: MNHEY and SMNVEV (reference sequence). CDR3 protein: CASSRYSGGGYGYTF. The CDR3 region has the DNA TGTGCCAGCAGTCGATACTCGGGGGGCGGCTATGGCTACACCTTC.

V is TRBV5-1 and J is TRBJ2-7; possible D gene TRBD1, 5 bases. Per germline, CDR1 SGHRS and CDR2 YFSETQ. V dropped 2 bases and J dropped 0 bases, with 18 bases sitting between them. CDR3 length: 17 amino acids. The CDR3 spells CASSLKVWTSSSYEQYF. The DNA of the CDR3 is TGCGCCAGCAGCTTAAAAGTATGGACAAGCTCCTCCTACGAGCAGTACTTC.

The V and J genes are TRBV5-1 and TRBJ1-1, with D hard to call. Germline V CDR1 and CDR2: SGHRS, YFSETQ. There are 15 residues in the CDR3. Trimming took 0 bases from V and 0 from J, leaving 9 bases between them. The CDR3 DNA is TGCGCCAGCAGCTTGGTTGGAGCTTTGAACACTGAAGCTTTCTTT. This gives the protein CASSLVGALNTEAFF.

The chain uses TRBV4-2 and TRBJ2-1; a possible D gene is TRBD2 (6 bases). From germline, CDR1 is LGHNA and CDR2 YNFKEQ. The CDR3 consists of 15 residues. V was cut by 4 bases and J by 0 bases, with 10 bases left in between. CDR3 protein: CASSLSGSSYNEQFF. The CDR3 DNA sequence: TGTGCCAGCAGCCTTAGCGGTAGCTCCTACAATGAGCAGTTCTTC.

This clone was counted between two and nine times. V usage is TRBV6-5 and J usage is TRBJ2-1; no definite D call. Germline V gene lookup returns CDR1 MNHEY and CDR2 SVGAGI. The V end was cut by 6 bases, the J end by 10 bases, with 10 bases between. The length of the CDR3 is 11 residues. The CDR3 region is CASSIIGEQFF. The CDR3 nucleotides read TGTGCCAGCAGCATAATCGGGGAGCAGTTCTTC.

The rearrangement uses TRBV4-3 and TRBJ2-5; 8 nucleotides align to TRBD2. The V gene's germline CDR1 is LGHNA and CDR2 YSLEER. Trimming took 1 base from V and 5 from J; bases not matched to a gene: 18. The CDR3 has 19 residues. The CDR3 DNA follows: TGCGCCAGCAGCCAAGGAAGGACTTTCGGGGGGGACCCCCGGGAGACCCAGTACTTC. It yields the protein CASSQGRTFGGDPRETQYF.

This clone was detected only a few times. The rearrangement joins TRBV7-9 to TRBJ1-1; 7 nucleotides match TRBD1. V was clipped by 3 bases and J by 4 bases; unmatched bases: 5. The CDR3 has 14 residues. From germline, CDR1 is SEHNR and CDR2 FQNEAQ (reference sequence). The CDR3 loop reads CASSFSGGSTEAFF. For the CDR3, the DNA is TGTGCCAGCAGCTTCTCAGGGGGGAGCACTGAAGCTTTCTTT.

The CDR3 region has the DNA TGTGCCAGCAGCTTAGGCAGGGGTGAGCAGTTCTTC. Its protein is CASSLGRGEQFF. The V call is TRBV7-9, the J call TRBJ2-1; a weak D match, TRBD1 (6 bases). The V end was cut by 1 base, the J end by 9 bases, with 7 bases between. CDR3 length: 12 residues. Germline CDR1 and CDR2: SEHNR and FQNEAQ (reference sequence).

This clone was observed once. The chain recombines TRBV7-9 with TRBJ2-7; 7 bases line up with TRBD1. The CDR3 extends over 13 amino acids. Germline lookup yields CDR1 SEHNR and CDR2 FQNEAQ (reference sequence). J lost 11 bases, V lost 0 bases, and 7 bases had no gene match. The CDR3 DNA reads TGTGCCAGCAGCTTAGCGGGCCAGGGGGACGAGTACTTC. This encodes CASSLAGQGDEYF.

The chain recombines TRBV5-4 with TRBJ2-6, with 7 bases that match TRBD2. V dropped 2 bases and J dropped 1; count of bases not matched to a gene: 12. This CDR3 region has 19 residues. CDR1 is SGHNT, CDR2 YYREEE, per germline (reference sequence). The CDR3 region is CASSFGLGGRGSGANVLTF. In DNA, the CDR3 is TGTGCCAGCAGCTTTGGTTTAGGCGGGAGAGGTTCTGGGGCCAACGTCCTGACTTTC.

The chain joins TRBV20-1 to TRBJ1-2; D is possibly TRBD1 (5 bases). Germline assignment: CDR1 DFQATT and CDR2 SNEGSKA (reference sequence). This CDR3 contains 10 residues. Trimming left V 4 bases short and J 5 bases short, with 5 bases between. The CDR3 bases are TGCAGTGCTAAGGGGTATGGCTACACCTTC. It yields the protein CSAKGYGYTF.

J is TRBJ2-1 and V is TRBV29-1; D call uncertain. Trimming removed 8 bases from V and 0 bases from J, with 17 bases in between. CDR3 length equals 15 residues. Germline CDR1 reads SQVTM; CDR2 reads ANQGSEA. The CDR3 is CSTTTLLSSYNEQFF. CDR3 DNA sequence: TGCAGCACAACGACACTTTTGAGCTCCTACAATGAGCAGTTCTTC.